The rows below give T cell receptor beta chains drawn from one sample of a study of OX40 agonist ivuxolimab in advanced cancers. TCRdb keeps only in-frame clones here, not all; method: immunoSEQ multiplex PCR. The table shows about 88,000 clones, with approximately 85% occurring only once. The material was CD4+ or CD8+ T cells sorted from blood, obtained in a trial of the OX40 agonist ivuxolimab. These receptors came from an adult with an advanced solid tumor such as melanoma, head and neck, liver or kidney cancer. Both conserved end residues are part of each CDR3. D genes are given only for firm matches.

D,J,V,CDR3,DNA
.,TRBJ2-3,TRBV10-3,CAIKLGGAGGTDTQYF,TGTGCCATCAAACTCGGTGGGGCAGGTGGAACAGATACGCAGTATTTT
.,TRBJ2-7,TRBV5-1,CASSVYSQGPYEQYF,TGCGCCAGCAGCGTGTACTCACAGGGACCCTACGAGCAGTACTTC
.,TRBJ2-7,TRBV19,CASRRGDEQYF,TGTGCCAGTAGGAGAGGGGACGAGCAGTACTTC
TRBD1,TRBJ1-2,TRBV15,CATSRDRVGGYTF,TGTGCCACCAGCAGGGACAGGGTGGGGGGCTACACCTTC
.,TRBJ1-4,TRBV28,CASSGLRPNEKLFF,TGTGCCAGCAGTGGACTCAGGCCTAATGAAAAACTGTTTTTT
.,TRBJ1-3,TRBV18,CASSPMADSGNTIYF,TGTGCCAGCTCACCAATGGCAGACTCTGGAAACACCATATATTTT
.,TRBJ1-6,TRBV28,CASSSILLLITLHF,TGTGCCAGCAGTTCCATACTCCTTTTAATCACCCTCCACTTT
.,TRBJ1-3,TRBV5-4,CASSLDFLSGNTIYF,TGTGCCAGCAGCTTGGACTTTCTATCTGGAAACACCATATATTTT
.,TRBJ2-1,TRBV19,CASIGHYNEQFF,TGTGCCAGTATTGGACATTACAATGAGCAGTTCTTC
.,TRBJ2-3,TRBV7-2,CASSLFGQGTDTQYF,TGTGCCAGCAGCTTATTTGGCCAGGGCACAGATACGCAGTATTTT
TRBD1,TRBJ1-2,TRBV9,CASSADRDYGYTF,TGTGCCAGCAGCGCAGACAGGGACTATGGCTACACCTTC